The 7 T cell receptor beta chains reported below all come from one sample, sequenced in a study of OX40 agonist ivuxolimab in advanced cancers. The data were produced by immunoSEQ multiplex PCR, yet TCRdb's version contains in-frame clones alone and is incomplete. The sample lists roughly 60,000 clones, 80% to 85% occurring once. This material consisted of CD4+ or CD8+ T cells sorted from blood, taken in a trial of the OX40 agonist ivuxolimab. The origin of the receptors is an adult with an advanced solid tumor such as melanoma, head and neck, liver or kidney cancer.

This chain uses TRBV19 with TRBJ1-5; 10 bases align to TRBD1. V lost 6 bases and J lost 2; bases outside the gene matches: 1. Germline values: CDR1 LNHDA, CDR2 SQIVND (reference sequence). The CDR3 runs to 14 residues. CDR3 sequence: CASSGTGGNQPQHF. The CDR3 DNA is TGTGCCAGTAGCGGGACAGGGGGCAATCAGCCCCAGCATTTT.

The rearrangement links TRBV11-3 to TRBJ1-5, with D possibly matching TRBD1 (5 bases). Germline V gene data show CDR1 as SGHNT and CDR2 as YENEEA. The CDR3 is 19 amino acids. V was shortened by 3 bases and J by 1 base, with 22 bases between the two germline ends. In DNA, the CDR3 is TGTGCCAGCAGCTTCAGGAAGGGTAAGATCAAGGGGAGCAATCAGCCCCAGCATTTT. Translating gives CASSFRKGKIKGSNQPQHF.

This clone was seen a handful of times. V is TRBV4-1 and J is TRBJ1-5; TRBD1 matches 8 bases. Germline V gene sequence: CDR1 MGHRA, CDR2 YSYEKL. The CDR3 sequence is 14 residues long. After removal of 1 base from V and 4 bases from J, the junction contained 0 bases not matched to a gene. DNA for the CDR3: TGCGCCAGCAGCCAAGGACAGGGGAATCAGCCCCAGCATTTT. Translating it yields CASSQGQGNQPQHF.

The CDR3 region is CASSQDPFGGRLQYF. For the CDR3, the DNA is TGCGCCAGCAGCCAAGACCCCTTCGGCGGGAGGCTTCAGTACTTC. The chain links TRBV4-1 to TRBJ2-7; TRBD2 matches 8 bases. After removal of 0 bases from V and 10 bases from J, the junction contained 11 bases not matched to a gene. CDR1 is MGHRA, CDR2 YSYEKL, per germline. The CDR3 runs 15 residues.

This chain links TRBV18 with TRBJ2-6, with a tentative D call TRBD1 (6 bases). The CDR3 is 19 residues long. V was pared by 1 base and J by 1 base, with 17 bases between. The germline gives CDR1 KGHSH, CDR2 LQKENI. The CDR3 is CASSPRIPGESSGANVLTF. Written as DNA, the CDR3 is TGTGCCAGCTCACCACGGATCCCAGGGGAAAGTTCTGGGGCCAACGTCCTGACTTTC.

The gene calls are TRBV10-2 and TRBJ1-2; D gene unclear. Trimming shortened V by 0 bases and J by 4 bases, and 9 bases separated the two germline ends. The CDR3 has 14 residues. The germline CDR1 and CDR2 sequences are WSHSY and SAAADI. The DNA for the CDR3 is TGCGCCAGCAGTGAGTCACAGCTAATCTATGGCTACACCTTC. It codes for CASSESQLIYGYTF.

This rearrangement joins TRBV9 to TRBJ2-5, with 7 positions matching TRBD2. Losses at the gene ends were 2 bases for V and 5 bases for J; bases not matched to a gene: 6. The CDR3 has 14 amino acids. Germline lookup yields CDR1 SGDLS and CDR2 YYNGEE. DNA of the CDR3: TGTGCCAGCAGCGTCGCTGGGGGGGTGGAGACCCAGTACTTC. This codes for CASSVAGGVETQYF.